This T cell receptor beta chain is from a study of cytomegalovirus exposure and HLA in healthy donors. Study-level results: Reported performance of the classifier showed diagnosis of cytomegalovirus status with high specificity and sensitivity. What was likely a sequencing artifact was a cluster of highly shared sequence variants. Analysis was carried out at a later point, and it linked a missense DCLRE1C variant to TCR beta V- and J-gene trimming. TCR beta chains numbering some 160 were designated cytomegalovirus-associated.

On this clone itself: The target antigen is unknown.

Germline CDR1 reads KGHSH; CDR2 reads LQKENI. This CDR3 contains 14 residues. Trimming took off 3 bases at V and 11 bases at J, with 17 bases between the two ends. Vbeta (60) and Jbeta (13) primers were used in the PCR. The protocol was immunoSEQ multiplex PCR, while the TCRdb copy is restricted to in-frame clones and leaves out a portion. The data contain around 120,000 clones, roughly 80% of them singletons. What was sequenced was PBMCs. This sequence originates from a female donor in good health and CMV-seropositive. This chain joins TRBV18 and TRBJ1-5; possible D gene TRBD1, 5 bases. The CDR3 loop reads CASSPQAGFWSQHF. The CDR3 nucleotides read TGTGCCAGCTCACCCCAAGCAGGGTTCTGGTCCCAGCATTTT.